The rows below give T cell receptor beta chains drawn from one sample of a study of cytomegalovirus exposure and HLA in healthy donors. Sequencing used immunoSEQ multiplex PCR; TCRdb keeps in-frame clones, though not all of them. The repertoire holds 130,000 or so clones, with approximately 85% as singletons. Sequencing was carried out using PBMCs. The receptors here all came from a woman aged 30 to 39 in good health and CMV-seropositive. CDR3s include the opening cysteine and the closing phenylalanine or tryptophan. Fields, in order: CDR3 protein, V gene, clone size. Size tells how often a clone was seen (once, few, many) or the class of an expanded clone, and some rows leave it out.

CDR3: CASSLQGAHGYTF
V: TRBV7-2
size: -

CDR3: CAWSRMVETQYF
V: TRBV30
size: -

CDR3: CASSLTDRGNSPLHF
V: TRBV11-2
size: -

CDR3: CAVYTGPNQPQHF
V: TRBV19
size: -

CDR3: CASSNRDTNYGYTF
V: TRBV19
size: -

CDR3: CATLPWAMNTEAFF
V: TRBV6-1
size: -

CDR3: CASSQRQGLGSSYNEQFF
V: TRBV4-2
size: -

CDR3: CASSPGLREAQYF
V: TRBV18
size: once

CDR3: CASSREREQFF
V: TRBV5-8
size: -

CDR3: CASSLLTGNTEAFF
V: TRBV7-9
size: -

CDR3: CASSSGSYNEQFF
V: TRBV5-1
size: once

CDR3: CASSFTTGGTEAFF
V: TRBV27
size: -

CDR3: CASSLLAAPTDTQYF
V: TRBV7-9
size: few

CDR3: CASSLATQVSLF
V: TRBV28
size: -

CDR3: CASSYPGQGRVEAFF
V: TRBV6-5
size: -

CDR3: CASSEVGGATDTQYF
V: TRBV6-1
size: few

CDR3: CASSLAGGETQYF
V: TRBV5-1
size: -

CDR3: CASSLSGNTEAFF
V: TRBV7-3
size: -

CDR3: CASSVTRESSYNEQFF
V: TRBV9
size: -